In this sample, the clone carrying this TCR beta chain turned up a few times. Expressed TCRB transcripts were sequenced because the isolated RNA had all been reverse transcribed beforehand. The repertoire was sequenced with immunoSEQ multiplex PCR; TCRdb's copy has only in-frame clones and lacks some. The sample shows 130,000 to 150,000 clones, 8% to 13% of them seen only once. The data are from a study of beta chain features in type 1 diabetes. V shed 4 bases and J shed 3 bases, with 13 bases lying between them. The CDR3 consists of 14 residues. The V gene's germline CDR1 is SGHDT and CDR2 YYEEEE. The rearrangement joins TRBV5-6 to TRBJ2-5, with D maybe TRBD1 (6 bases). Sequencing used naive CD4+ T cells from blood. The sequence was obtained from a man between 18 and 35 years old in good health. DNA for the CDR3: TGTGCCAGCAGCATAAGGGACACCGAAGAGACCCAGTACTTC. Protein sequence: CASSIRDTEETQYF.